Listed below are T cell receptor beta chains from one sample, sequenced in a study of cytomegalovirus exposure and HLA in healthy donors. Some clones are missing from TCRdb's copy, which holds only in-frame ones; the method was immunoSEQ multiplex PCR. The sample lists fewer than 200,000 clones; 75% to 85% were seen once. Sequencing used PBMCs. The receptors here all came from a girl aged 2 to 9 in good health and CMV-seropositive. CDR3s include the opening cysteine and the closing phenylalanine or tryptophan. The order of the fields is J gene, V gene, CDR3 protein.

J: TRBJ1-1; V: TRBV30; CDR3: CAWSVDRKEAEAFF
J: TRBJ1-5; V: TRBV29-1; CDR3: CSVEMGGNQPQHF
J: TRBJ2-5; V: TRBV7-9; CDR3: CASSLSGQETQYF
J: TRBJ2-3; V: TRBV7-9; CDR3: CASTLSTDTQYF
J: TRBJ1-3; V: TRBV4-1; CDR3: CASSHLQGLSGNTIYF
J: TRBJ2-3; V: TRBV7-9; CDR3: CASSSGTGTDTQYF
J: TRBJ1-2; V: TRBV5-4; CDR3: CASSLMGQGNSLSRGYTF
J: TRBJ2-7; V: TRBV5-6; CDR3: CASRLDRDEQYF
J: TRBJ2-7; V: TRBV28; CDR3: CASSLFPSGSSYEQYF
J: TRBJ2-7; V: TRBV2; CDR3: CASSELGAPYEQYF
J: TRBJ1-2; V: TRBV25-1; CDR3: CASQGPYGYTF
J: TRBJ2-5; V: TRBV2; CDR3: CASKGTGGETQYF
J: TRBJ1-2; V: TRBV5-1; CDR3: CASSAPQSYGYTF
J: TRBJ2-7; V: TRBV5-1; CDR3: CASSPDVGGYEQYF
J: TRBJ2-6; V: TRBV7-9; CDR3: CASSLGDSGIRSGANVLTF
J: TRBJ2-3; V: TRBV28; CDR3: CASSFLSLLGLDTQYF